In this sample, the clone carrying this TCR beta chain is medium-sized. The sample is drawn from a study of T and B cells in COVID-19 patients. BIOMED2 TRB-A/B primer pools were used in multiplex TRB PCR. TCRdb reanalysed the multiplex PCR reads using MiXCR and keeps one entry per CDR3 protein. The profile shows about 15,000 distinct CDR3 sequences, approximately 30% of them singletons. Per the germline V gene, CDR1 is MNHEY and CDR2 is SVGAGI. The CDR3 loop spans 15 amino acids. Trimming took off 6 bases at V and 0 bases at J, with 13 bases between the two ends. Each TRB amplification used about 220-500 ng of genomic DNA from blood.

The sequenced material came from blood. V and J are TRBV6-5 and TRBJ2-3; D ambiguous. The TCR was taken from a human donor who had recovered from COVID-19. CDR3 in DNA: TGTGCCAGCAGATGGACCCAATCTAGCACAGATACGCAGTATTTT. This sequence encodes CASRWTQSSTDTQYF.